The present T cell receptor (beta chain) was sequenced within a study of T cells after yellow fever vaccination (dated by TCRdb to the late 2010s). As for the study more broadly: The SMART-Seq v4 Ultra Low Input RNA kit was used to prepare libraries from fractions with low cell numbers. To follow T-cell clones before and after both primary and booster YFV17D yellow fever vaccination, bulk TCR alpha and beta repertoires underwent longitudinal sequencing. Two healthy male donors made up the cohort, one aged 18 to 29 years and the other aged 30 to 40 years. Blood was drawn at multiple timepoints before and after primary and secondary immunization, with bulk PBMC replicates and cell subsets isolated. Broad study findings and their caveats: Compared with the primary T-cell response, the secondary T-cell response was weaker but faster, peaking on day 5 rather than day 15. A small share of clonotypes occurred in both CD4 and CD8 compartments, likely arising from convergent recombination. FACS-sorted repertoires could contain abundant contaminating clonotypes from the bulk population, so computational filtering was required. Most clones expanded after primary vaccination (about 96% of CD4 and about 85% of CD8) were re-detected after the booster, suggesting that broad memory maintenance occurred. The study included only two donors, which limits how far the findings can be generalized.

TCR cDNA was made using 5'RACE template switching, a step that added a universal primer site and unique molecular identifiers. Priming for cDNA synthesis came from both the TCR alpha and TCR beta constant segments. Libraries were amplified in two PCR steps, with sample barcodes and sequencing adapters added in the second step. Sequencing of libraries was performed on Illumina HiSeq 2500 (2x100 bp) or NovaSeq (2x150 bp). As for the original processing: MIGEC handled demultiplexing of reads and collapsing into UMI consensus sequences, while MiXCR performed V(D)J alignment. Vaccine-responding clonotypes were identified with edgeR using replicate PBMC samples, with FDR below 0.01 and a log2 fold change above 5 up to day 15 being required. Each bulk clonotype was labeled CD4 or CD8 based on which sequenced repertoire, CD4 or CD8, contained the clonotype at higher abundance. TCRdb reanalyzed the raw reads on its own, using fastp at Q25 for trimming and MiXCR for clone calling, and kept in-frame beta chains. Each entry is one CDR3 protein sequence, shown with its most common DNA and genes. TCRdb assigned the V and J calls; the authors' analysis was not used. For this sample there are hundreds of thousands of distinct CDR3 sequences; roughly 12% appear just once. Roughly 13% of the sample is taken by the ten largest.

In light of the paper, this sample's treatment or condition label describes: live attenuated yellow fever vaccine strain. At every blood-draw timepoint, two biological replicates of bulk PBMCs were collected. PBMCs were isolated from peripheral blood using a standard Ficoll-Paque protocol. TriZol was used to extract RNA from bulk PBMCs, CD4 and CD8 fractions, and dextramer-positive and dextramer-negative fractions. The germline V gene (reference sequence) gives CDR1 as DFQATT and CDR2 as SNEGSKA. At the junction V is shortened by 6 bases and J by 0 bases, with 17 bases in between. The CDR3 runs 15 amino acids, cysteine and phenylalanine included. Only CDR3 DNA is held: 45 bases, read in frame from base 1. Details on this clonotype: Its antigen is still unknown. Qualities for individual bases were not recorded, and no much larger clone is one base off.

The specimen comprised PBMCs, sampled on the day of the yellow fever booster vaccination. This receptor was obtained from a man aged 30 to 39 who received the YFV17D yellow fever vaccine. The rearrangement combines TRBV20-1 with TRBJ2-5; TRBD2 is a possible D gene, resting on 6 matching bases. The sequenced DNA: TGCAGTGCACTTAGCGGTCGGGGGTACCAAGAGACCCAGTACTTC. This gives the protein CSALSGRGYQETQYF.